These 26 T cell receptor beta chains share one sample of origin, sequenced in a study of spatial heterogeneity in lung cancer. TCRdb redid the calling of the 5' RACE reads with MiXCR, one entry per CDR3 protein. Among tens of thousands of distinct CDR3 sequences listed, roughly 15% were seen once. Specified time point: sample taken at primary tumor resection. The sequenced material consisted of unsorted whole RNA from tumor, nontumor lung or frozen PBMC. The sequencing here drew on PBMCs, taken at surgery. All receptors come from a male donor with early-stage non-small cell lung cancer.

This clonotype came up a few times. The rearrangement uses TRBV3-1 and TRBJ2-7; possibly TRBD2 for D (6 bases). The germline CDR1 and CDR2 sequences are LGHDT and YNNKEL (reference sequence). V was clipped by 0 bases and J by 0 bases, with 15 bases between them. There are 17 residues in the CDR3. Here the CDR3 DNA reads TGTGCCAGCAGCCAAGATCCCCCCGGGACTGGCTCCTACGAGCAGTACTTC. It is translated as CASSQDPPGTGSYEQYF.

The chain couples TRBV9 to TRBJ2-7, with 9 bases lining up with TRBD1. After removal of 3 bases from V and 3 bases from J, the junction contained 7 bases not matched to a gene. CDR1 and CDR2 (germline): SGDLS, YYNGEE. This CDR3 is built from 15 residues. CDR3 DNA: TGTGCCAGCAGCGCCGGGACAGGGACAATCTACGAGCAGTACTTC. Translating it yields CASSAGTGTIYEQYF.

This clonotype was detected a few times. This chain links TRBV20-1 with TRBJ1-6, with D possibly TRBD1 on 6 matching bases. Germline V gives CDR1 DFQATT, CDR2 SNEGSKA (reference sequence). Between the trimmed V and J ends, which lost 8 bases and 2 bases, there was a span of 19 bases. CDR3 length: 16 amino acids. In DNA, the CDR3 is TGCAGTTCCAGACAGGTGGGGCTGCCCTATAATTCACCCCTCCACTTT. This sequence encodes CSSRQVGLPYNSPLHF.

This clonotype was seen a few times. J is TRBJ1-2 and V is TRBV29-1; D is perhaps TRBD1 (6 bases). This CDR3 is 13 amino acids long. CDR1 and CDR2 from the germline V gene are SQVTM and ANQGSEA. V lost 7 bases, J lost 0 bases, and 12 bases lay in between. CDR3 coding DNA: TGCAGCGCCCGGACAGTTTCTAACTATGGCTACACCTTC. It specifies CSARTVSNYGYTF.

V is TRBV10-2 and J is TRBJ2-1, with 7 bases that match TRBD2. The CDR3 runs to 18 residues. From germline, CDR1 is WSHSY and CDR2 SAAADI. V lost 4 bases and J lost 0; bases outside the gene matches: 12. CDR3: CASSAQVASGSSYNEQFF. The CDR3 region has the DNA TGCGCCAGCAGTGCCCAGGTGGCTAGCGGTAGCTCCTACAATGAGCAGTTCTTC.

This clonotype occurred many times. V is TRBV4-1 and J is TRBJ1-1; D might be TRBD1 (5 bases). The CDR3 is made up of 11 amino acids. Germline CDR1 is MGHRA and CDR2 is YSYEKL. Deletions cut 3 bases from V and 6 bases from J, with 5 bases between. The CDR3 is CASSQTAEAFF. The CDR3 DNA is TGCGCCAGCAGCCAGACAGCTGAAGCTTTCTTT.

This clonotype was picked up many times. The chain links TRBV3-2 to TRBJ1-2; the table calls TRBD1, which could not be checked here. TRBV3-2 is given as a pseudogene. This CDR3 has 18 amino acids. The CDR3 sequence is CASSQAGQLLGPNYGYTF. CDR3 sequence (DNA): TGTGCCAGCAGCCAAGCTGGACAGTTGTTAGGACCAAACTATGGCTACACCTTC.

This clonotype has ten or more counts. The V gene is TRBV29-1, the J gene TRBJ1-2, with D uncertain. V dropped 3 bases and J dropped 7 bases, with 9 bases sitting between them. Looked up from germline, CDR1 is SQVTM and CDR2 is ANQGSEA. The CDR3 has 11 residues. CDR3 sequence reads: CSVERAGGYTF. The CDR3 DNA reads as TGCAGCGTTGAGAGGGCTGGTGGCTACACCTTC.

Concerning this clonotype: A much bigger clone sits one base away, suggesting this may be a read error. This chain joins TRBV20-1 and TRBJ2-7; no definite D call. CDR1 DFQATT and CDR2 SNEGSKA come from the germline V gene (reference sequence). V lost 4 bases to trimming and J lost 2 bases, with 12 bases between them. The CDR3 runs to 13 residues. This CDR3 reads CSAIEDRTYEQYF. CDR3 sequence (DNA): TGCAGTGCTATTGAGGACCGCACCTACGAGCAGTACTTC.

This clonotype has only a few counts. The chain carries TRBV2 and TRBJ2-1, with D hard to call. The CDR3 has 14 residues. Germline V CDR1 and CDR2: SNHLY, FYNNEI. The V gene lost 3 bases and the J gene lost 3 bases, with 9 bases spanning the gap. CDR3 amino acids: CASSDTHGYNEQFF. CDR3 DNA sequence: TGTGCCAGCAGTGACACGCACGGCTACAATGAGCAGTTCTTC.

This clonotype was observed a handful of times. The genes are TRBV12-3 or TRBV12-4 and TRBJ2-7; D not certain. V lost 6 bases and J lost 2, with 5 bases in between. There are 11 residues in the CDR3. CDR3 sequence: CASRGTYEQYF. The CDR3 bases are TGTGCCAGCAGGGGGACCTACGAGCAGTACTTC.

This clonotype has ten or more counts. The J gene is TRBJ2-7, the V gene TRBV10-2; D is ambiguous. Germline assignment: CDR1 WSHSY and CDR2 SAAADI. V was shortened by 3 bases and J by 0 bases, with 3 bases between the two germline ends. The CDR3 totals 12 residues. The CDR3 here is CASSDHSYEQYF. As DNA, the CDR3 is TGCGCCAGCAGTGACCACTCCTACGAGCAGTACTTC.

The chain links TRBV24-1 to TRBJ2-5, with TRBD1 as a possible D gene (6 bases). Germline loops: CDR1 KGHDR, CDR2 SFDVKD. This CDR3 has 15 amino acids. Trimming stripped 10 bases from V and 5 bases from J, with 22 bases between. CDR3 DNA sequence: TGTGCCACTTCCCGCCCCGGGCAGGGGACCGAGACCCAGTACTTC. Translation: CATSRPGQGTETQYF.

The V gene is TRBV30, the J gene TRBJ2-7; D is tentatively TRBD1 or TRBD2 (5 bases each). V was cut by 4 bases and J by 3 bases, with 22 bases left in between. The CDR3 sequence is 16 residues long. CDR1 is GTSNPN, CDR2 SVGIG, per germline (reference sequence). CDR3 DNA: TGTGCCTGGACCACTTTAATAGGGGAGAACTTCTACGAGCAGTACTTC. Encoded protein: CAWTTLIGENFYEQYF.

The chain employs TRBV9 and TRBJ2-6, with a tentative D call TRBD1 (6 bases). The CDR3 consists of 17 residues. Germline V CDR1 and CDR2: SGDLS, YYNGEE. V shed 0 bases and J shed 0 bases, with 10 bases lying between them. CDR3 nucleotide sequence: TGTGCCAGCAGCGTAGGTGGACAGTTCTCTGGGGCCAACGTCCTGACTTTC. Its protein product is CASSVGGQFSGANVLTF.

This clonotype was detected ten times or more. The chain has TRBV25-1 and TRBJ2-3; 12 bases agree with TRBD2. CDR3 length: 15 amino acids. The V gene end was trimmed by 3 bases and the J gene end by 7 bases; junction bases not matched to a gene: 5. CDR1 MGHDK and CDR2 SYGVNS come from the germline V gene. CDR3 loop: CASSDPTSGSYTQYF. The CDR3 nucleotides are TGTGCCAGCAGTGACCCGACTAGCGGGAGCTATACGCAGTATTTT.

In its sample, this clonotype was seen many times. This chain uses TRBV12-3 or TRBV12-4 with TRBJ1-2; no clear D. CDR3 length: 13 residues. The germline V and J ends were trimmed by 0 bases and 5 bases, with 7 bases remaining between them. CDR3 nucleotides: TGTGCCAGCAGTTTAGCGGGCAGTTATGGCTACACCTTC. It codes for CASSLAGSYGYTF.

This clonotype has just a few counts. The rearrangement joins TRBV4-2 to TRBJ1-2; D call uncertain. This CDR3 has 15 amino acids. The germline CDR1 and CDR2 sequences are LGHNA and YNFKEQ. V was shortened by 2 bases and J by 0 bases, with 10 bases between the two germline ends. In DNA form, the CDR3 reads TGTGCCAGCAGCCAACCATTACAAGCTAACTATGGCTACACCTTC. Amino acids: CASSQPLQANYGYTF.

The rearrangement links TRBV6-2 or TRBV6-3 to TRBJ2-7; 10 bases match TRBD2. The J segment lost 5 bases and the V segment lost 2 bases, leaving 12 bases of the junction unmatched. The CDR3 loop spans 17 amino acids. Germline CDR1 MNHEY, CDR2 SVGEGT. The DNA of the CDR3 is TGTGCCAGCAGTTACGGTCTAGCGGGAGCGAGTAGGGACGAGCAGTACTTC. Protein sequence: CASSYGLAGASRDEQYF.

The chain joins TRBV29-1 to TRBJ1-1; D is unclear. Germline lookup yields CDR1 SQVTM and CDR2 ANQGSEA. With 5 bases removed from V and 7 bases from J, the gap between germline ends came to 8 bases. The length of the CDR3 is 10 residues. CDR3 coding DNA: TGCAGCGTTTTCTCGGGTGAAGCTTTCTTT. Its protein is CSVFSGEAFF. The variable domain in full, with the rest retrieved from reference TRBV29-1 and TRBJ1-1, is SAVISQKPSRDICQRGTSLTIQCQVDSQVTMMFWYRQQPGQSLTLIATANQGSEATYESGFVIDKFPISRPNLTFSTLTVSNMSPEDSSIYLCSVFSGEAFFGQGTRLTVV.

This clonotype has a count of ten or more. J is TRBJ1-5 and V is TRBV10-2; D unclear. Germline V gene data show CDR1 as WSHSY and CDR2 as SAAADI. V was shortened by 6 bases and J by 1 base, with 13 bases between the two germline ends. The CDR3 spans 15 residues. This CDR3 reads CASRLSDGSNQPQHF. The CDR3 DNA reads TGCGCCAGCAGACTATCAGACGGGAGCAATCAGCCCCAGCATTTT.

The chain links TRBV24-1 to TRBJ2-3; D gene uncertain. The length of the CDR3 is 13 residues. Trimming removed 6 bases at V and 3 bases at J, with 9 bases between. From germline, CDR1 is KGHDR and CDR2 SFDVKD. The CDR3 bases are TGTGCCACCAGTTCAGCTTGGACAGATACGCAGTATTTT. Encoded protein: CATSSAWTDTQYF.

This clonotype was seen only a few times. This chain joins TRBV12-3 or TRBV12-4 and TRBJ1-1; no firm D call. Trimming removed 2 bases from V and 3 bases from J, with 7 bases in between. The CDR3 has 13 residues. CDR3 protein: CASSLIRDTEAFF. Here the CDR3 DNA reads TGTGCCAGCAGTTTAATACGGGACACTGAAGCTTTCTTT.

V usage is TRBV27 and J usage is TRBJ2-5; TRBD1 is a possible D gene (5 bases). V was clipped by 6 bases and J by 2 bases, with 13 bases between them. The CDR3 spans 14 residues. Germline CDR1 MNHEY, CDR2 SMNVEV (reference sequence). The CDR3 DNA reads TGTGCCAGCAGATTCGACAGCAAACAAGAGACCCAGTACTTC. Translating gives CASRFDSKQETQYF.

This clonotype was seen a handful of times. The rearrangement uses TRBV29-1 and TRBJ1-2, with 9 bases identical to TRBD1. The germline V gene encodes CDR1 SQVTM and CDR2 ANQGSEA. The trim removed 2 bases at V and 8 bases at J, leaving 6 bases unmatched. There are 13 residues in the CDR3. The CDR3 DNA is TGCAGCGTTGAAATGGGACAGGGCTTCGGCTACACCTTC. This encodes CSVEMGQGFGYTF.

This clonotype was observed a handful of times. The gene calls are TRBV18 and TRBJ2-7, with D unresolved. From germline, CDR1 is KGHSH and CDR2 LQKENI. CDR3 length: 12 amino acids. V was cut by 2 bases and J by 5 bases, with 7 bases left in between. As DNA, the CDR3 is TGTGCCAGCTCACCAAGTGGTGACGAGCAGTACTTC. It specifies CASSPSGDEQYF.